The 7 T cell receptor beta chains in this list originate from one sample, sequenced in a study of CD8 T cells in Susac syndrome. Random hexamers were used to reverse transcribe an amount of about 0.45 to 1 ug RNA. TCRdb independently ran MiXCR on the immunoSEQ multiplex PCR reads; one entry per CDR3 protein. The sample records under 200,000 distinct CDR3 sequences, roughly 90% being singletons. Sequencing was performed on CD4+ T cells from PBMCs. The source is a human donor with Susac syndrome.

The rearrangement links TRBV4-1 to TRBJ1-1; perhaps TRBD1 as D (6 bases). Trimming took off 6 bases at V and 5 bases at J, with 13 bases between the two ends. Germline V gene lookup returns CDR1 MGHRA and CDR2 YSYEKL. The CDR3 has 13 amino acids. CDR3 nucleotides: TGCGCCAGCAGTAGGGGGGCGAGTACTGAAGCTTTCTTT. This translates into CASSRGASTEAFF.

This clonotype was seen just once. The gene calls are TRBV24-1 and TRBJ2-2, with TRBD1 matching 7 bases. In germline, CDR1 is KGHDR, CDR2 SFDVKD. This CDR3 is built from 17 residues. V lost 2 bases and J lost 1; bases outside the gene matches: 6. CDR3 DNA sequence: TGTGCCACCAGTGATTCCCTAGACAGGGTGAACACCGGGGAGCTGTTTTTT. Its translation is CATSDSLDRVNTGELFF.

The J gene is TRBJ2-1, the V gene TRBV5-6; the D is unclear. With 4 bases removed from V and 0 bases from J, the gap between germline ends came to 11 bases. The CDR3 length is 15 residues. The germline CDR1 and CDR2 sequences are SGHDT and YYEEEE. In nucleotides, the CDR3 is TGTGCCAGCAGCAAGGACGTGAGCTCCTACAATGAGCAGTTCTTC. Translated, it gives CASSKDVSSYNEQFF.

The V and J genes are TRBV14 and TRBJ1-1; TRBD1 agrees at 7 bases. J lost 7 bases, V lost 0 bases, and 8 bases had no gene match. Germline V gene lookup returns CDR1 SGHDN and CDR2 FVKESK. This CDR3 has 15 residues. CDR3 sequence: CASSQDPRGLIEAFF. Written as DNA, the CDR3 is TGTGCCAGCAGCCAAGATCCAAGGGGGCTGATTGAAGCTTTCTTT.

This clonotype was detected only a few times. The J gene is TRBJ2-7, the V gene TRBV29-1; D is perhaps TRBD1 (6 bases). V was trimmed by 8 bases and J by 8 bases, leaving 16 bases between them. CDR3 length: 11 amino acids. The germline CDR1 and CDR2 sequences are SQVTM and ANQGSEA. The CDR3 nucleotides are TGCAGCACCAAGGGGGTGGGACAGCAGTACTTC. This sequence encodes CSTKGVGQQYF.

This sequence joins TRBV20-1 and TRBJ2-7; TRBD1 aligns across 9 bases. Germline V gene lookup returns CDR1 DFQATT and CDR2 SNEGSKA (reference sequence). Losses at the gene ends were 3 bases for V and 7 bases for J; bases not matched to a gene: 7. The CDR3 has 13 residues. The CDR3 spells CSASGTGNWEQYF. The CDR3 bases are TGCAGTGCTAGCGGGACAGGGAACTGGGAGCAGTACTTC.

The V call is TRBV3-1, the J call TRBJ1-1; no clear D. Trimming took off 4 bases at V and 4 bases at J, with 7 bases between the two ends. Per germline, CDR1 LGHDT and CDR2 YNNKEL (reference sequence). The CDR3 totals 12 residues. The CDR3 region is CASSLIGTEAFF. CDR3 DNA: TGTGCCAGCAGCCTAATCGGCACTGAAGCTTTCTTT. The entire variable domain, with the rest obtained from reference TRBV3-1 and TRBJ1-1, is as follows: DTAVSQTPKYLVTQMGNDKSIKCEQNLGHDTMYWYKQDSKKFLKIMFSYNNKELIINETVPNRFSPKSPDKAHLNLHINSLELGDSAVYFCASSLIGTEAFFGQGTRLTVV.